This TCR beta chain is from a study of cytomegalovirus exposure and HLA in healthy donors. The primer mix had 60 Vbeta and 13 Jbeta primers. Clones were sequenced by immunoSEQ multiplex PCR, and TCRdb holds only the in-frame ones, with some missing. The data contain about 160,000 clones, about 77% of them seen just once; the ten biggest clones take up about 1.3%. This CDR3 has 16 residues. The sequencing input was PBMCs. The V and J genes are TRBV21-1 and TRBJ2-7; the table's D call, TRBD1, was not checked against the DNA. TRBV21-1 is recorded as a pseudogene. The TCR comes from a man younger than 45 in good health and CMV-seronegative. DNA of the CDR3: TGTGCCAGCAGCAAAAAGGGACAGGGGCCTTGGTACGAGCAGTACTTC. Amino acids: CASSKKGQGPWYEQYF.